Below are 17 T cell receptor beta chains sequenced from a single sample in a study of cytomegalovirus exposure and HLA in healthy donors. PCR employed 60 Vbeta and 13 Jbeta primers. The protocol was immunoSEQ multiplex PCR, while the TCRdb copy is restricted to in-frame clones and leaves out a portion. The sample table includes 100,000 to 150,000 clones. The sequencing input was PBMCs. These receptors came from a woman aged 40 to 50 in good health and CMV-seropositive.

This sequence joins TRBV28 and TRBJ1-5; no clear D gene. The germline V gene has CDR1 MDHEN and CDR2 SYDVKM. The CDR3 consists of 15 residues. The V gene lost 5 bases and the J gene lost 0 bases, with 11 bases spanning the gap. This CDR3 reads CASSPLHYSNQPQHF. DNA for the CDR3: TGTGCCAGCAGTCCGTTACACTATAGCAATCAGCCCCAGCATTTT. The full variable domain, with the rest looked up from reference TRBV28 and TRBJ1-5, is DVKVTQSSRYLVKRTGEKVFLECVQDMDHENMFWYRQDPGLGLRLIYFSYDVKMKEKGDIPEGYSVSREKKERFSLILESASTNQTSMYLCASSPLHYSNQPQHFGDGTRLSIL.

This chain uses TRBV27 with TRBJ1-1, with 8 bases matching TRBD1. The CDR3 consists of 13 residues. Per germline, CDR1 MNHEY and CDR2 SMNVEV (reference sequence). Germline trimming cut 6 bases from V and 3 bases from J; bases unmatched to any gene: 3. Here the CDR3 reads CASRQGVDTEAFF. Here the CDR3 DNA reads TGTGCCAGCAGACAGGGGGTTGACACTGAAGCTTTCTTT.

The chain employs TRBV7-9 and TRBJ2-5; TRBD1 aligns across 8 bases. This CDR3 is 14 amino acids long. V was pared by 4 bases and J by 5 bases, with 6 bases of the junction left unmatched. CDR1 and CDR2 from the germline V gene are SEHNR and FQNEAQ (reference sequence). CDR3 region: CASSSTGGTETQYF. CDR3 DNA sequence: TGTGCCAGCAGCTCAACAGGGGGTACGGAGACCCAGTACTTC.

The V gene is TRBV7-2, the J gene TRBJ1-5; D is ambiguous. Per germline, CDR1 SGHTA and CDR2 FQGNSA. V lost 5 bases and J 3 bases, leaving 5 bases between the germline ends. The CDR3 is 12 amino acids. The CDR3 region has the DNA TGTGCCAGCAGCCAGAACAATCAGCCCCAGCATTTT. The encoded protein is CASSQNNQPQHF. Full variable domain (outside the CDR3, taken from reference TRBV7-2 and TRBJ1-5): GAGVSQSPSNKVTEKGKDVELRCDPISGHTALYWYRQSLGQGLEFLIYFQGNSAPDKSGLPSDRFSAERTGGSVSTLTIQRTQQEDSAVYLCASSQNNQPQHFGDGTRLSIL.

V gene TRBV19 combines with J gene TRBJ2-1; TRBD2 might be the D (6 bases). CDR3 length: 14 residues. CDR1 LNHDA and CDR2 SQIVND come from the germline V gene (reference sequence). V gave up 3 bases and J gave up 6 bases, with 12 bases separating them. In nucleotides, the CDR3 is TGTGCCAGTAGTATGGGACTCGGCATCAATGAGCAGTTCTTC. Encoded protein: CASSMGLGINEQFF.

The chain links TRBV14 to TRBJ1-5; D uncertain. Germline V gene data show CDR1 as SGHDN and CDR2 as FVKESK. V lost 0 bases to trimming and J lost 3 bases, with 3 bases between them. CDR3 length equals 13 residues. CDR3 nucleotide sequence: TGTGCCAGCAGCCAAGATATCAATCAGCCCCAGCATTTT. This encodes CASSQDINQPQHF.

The genes are TRBV4-3 and TRBJ1-5; D ambiguous. This CDR3 region has 14 residues. V was shortened by 4 bases and J by 6 bases, with 13 bases between the two germline ends. In germline, CDR1 is LGHNA, CDR2 YSLEER. The CDR3 DNA reads TGCGCCAGCAGCCTTGATTCCACGGGTCAGCCCCAGCATTTT. This encodes CASSLDSTGQPQHF.

V is TRBV7-8 and J is TRBJ1-1; TRBD1 matches at 10 bases. CDR1 is SGHVS, CDR2 FQNEAQ, per germline. The CDR3 loop spans 13 amino acids. The trim removed 3 bases at V and 8 bases at J, leaving 3 bases unmatched. The CDR3 is CASSLTGGFEAFF. The CDR3 DNA reads TGTGCCAGCAGCTTGACAGGGGGCTTCGAAGCTTTCTTT.

The V call is TRBV19, the J call TRBJ1-5; 7 positions agree with TRBD1. V shed 7 bases, J shed 5 bases, and the junction held 2 bases outside the gene matches. The CDR3 has 12 residues. Germline loops: CDR1 LNHDA, CDR2 SQIVND (reference sequence). Here the CDR3 reads CASKRGHQPQHF. The CDR3 nucleotides read TGTGCCAGTAAGAGGGGGCATCAGCCCCAGCATTTT. The entire variable domain, with the rest obtained from reference TRBV19 and TRBJ1-5, is as follows: DGGITQSPKYLFRKEGQNVTLSCEQNLNHDAMYWYRQDPGQGLRLIYYSQIVNDFQKGDIAEGYSVSREKKESFPLTVTSAQKNPTAFYLCASKRGHQPQHFGDGTRLSIL.

The V and J genes are TRBV9 and TRBJ1-4; weak D call: TRBD1 (6 bases). The CDR3 consists of 14 residues. The V gene lost 4 bases and the J gene lost 8 bases, with 15 bases spanning the gap. Germline CDR1 is SGDLS and CDR2 is YYNGEE. DNA for the CDR3: TGTGCCAGCAGCCTAGGGCCCCAGGGGGAAAAACTGTTTTTT. This sequence encodes CASSLGPQGEKLFF.

The chain employs TRBV4-1 and TRBJ2-7, with a tentative D call TRBD2 (5 bases). CDR3 length equals 14 residues. The germline V and J ends were trimmed by 1 base and 6 bases, with 13 bases remaining between them. Looked up from germline, CDR1 is MGHRA and CDR2 is YSYEKL. CDR3 sequence: CASSQVVRAAEQYF. The CDR3 DNA sequence: TGCGCCAGCAGCCAAGTTGTGAGGGCGGCCGAGCAGTACTTC.

The gene calls are TRBV7-3 and TRBJ2-3; D not certain. Germline V gene lookup returns CDR1 SGHTA and CDR2 FQGTGA. V dropped 2 bases and J dropped 1 base, with 4 bases sitting between them. This CDR3 spans 13 amino acids. The CDR3 spells CASSLLGTDTQYF. CDR3 sequence (DNA): TGTGCCAGCAGCTTACTAGGCACAGATACGCAGTATTTT.

The gene calls are TRBV7-8 and TRBJ2-7; no clear D gene. The CDR3 loop spans 14 amino acids. The germline CDR1 and CDR2 sequences are SGHVS and FQNEAQ. Deletions cut 1 base from V and 2 bases from J, with 9 bases between. CDR3 bases: TGTGCCAGCAGCTTAGGTGGCCAGACCTACGAGCAGTACTTC. This encodes CASSLGGQTYEQYF.

The V call is TRBV30, the J call TRBJ2-7, with D perhaps TRBD1 (5 bases). Between the trimmed V and J ends, which lost 4 bases and 2 bases, there was a span of 18 bases. The CDR3 has 15 amino acids. Germline values: CDR1 GTSNPN, CDR2 SVGIG (reference sequence). The CDR3 spells CAWTQMVTAPYEQYF. CDR3 DNA sequence: TGTGCCTGGACCCAAATGGTGACAGCCCCCTACGAGCAGTACTTC.

This chain links TRBV27 with TRBJ2-1; D remains unclear. Looked up from germline, CDR1 is MNHEY and CDR2 is SMNVEV (reference sequence). The CDR3 length is 13 residues. Trimming pared 5 bases from V and 2 bases from J, leaving 7 bases between. The CDR3 here is CASSPRAYNEQFF. The CDR3 nucleotides are TGTGCCAGCAGTCCACGGGCCTACAATGAGCAGTTCTTC.

The chain links TRBV14 to TRBJ2-1; 8 nucleotides align to TRBD2. Germline CDR1 reads SGHDN; CDR2 reads FVKESK. V lost 4 bases and J lost 9; bases outside the gene matches: 8. The CDR3 covers 14 residues. CDR3 amino acids: CASSLTGGPFEQFF. The CDR3 region has the DNA TGTGCCAGCAGCCTGACGGGAGGGCCCTTTGAGCAGTTCTTC.

The chain recombines TRBV19 with TRBJ2-2, with a tentative D call TRBD1 (6 bases). The germline V gene has CDR1 LNHDA and CDR2 SQIVND (reference sequence). The V end lost 5 bases, the J end lost 3 bases, and 10 bases lay between the germline ends. This CDR3 has 14 residues. The CDR3 here is CASSGQGHTGELFF. CDR3 in DNA: TGTGCCAGTAGTGGTCAGGGGCACACCGGGGAGCTGTTTTTT.